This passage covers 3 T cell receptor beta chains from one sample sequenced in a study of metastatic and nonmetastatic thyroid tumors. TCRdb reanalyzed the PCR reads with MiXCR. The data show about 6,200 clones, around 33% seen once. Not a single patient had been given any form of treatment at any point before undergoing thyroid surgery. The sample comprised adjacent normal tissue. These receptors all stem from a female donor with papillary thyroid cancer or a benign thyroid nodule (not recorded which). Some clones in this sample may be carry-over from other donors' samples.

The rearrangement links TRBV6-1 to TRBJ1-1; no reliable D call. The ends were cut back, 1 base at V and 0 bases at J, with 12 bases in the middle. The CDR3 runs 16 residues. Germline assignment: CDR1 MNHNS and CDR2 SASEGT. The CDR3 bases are TGTGCCAGCAGTGAAGTACGGTGGCGCCTGAACACTGAAGCTTTCTTT. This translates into CASSEVRWRLNTEAFF.

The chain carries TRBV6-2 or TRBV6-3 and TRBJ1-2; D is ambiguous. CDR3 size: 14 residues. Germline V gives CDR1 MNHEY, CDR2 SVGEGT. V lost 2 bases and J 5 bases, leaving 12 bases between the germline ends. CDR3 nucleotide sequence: TGTGCCAGCAGTTACCCCCTGGACTGGTATGGCTACACCTTC. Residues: CASSYPLDWYGYTF.

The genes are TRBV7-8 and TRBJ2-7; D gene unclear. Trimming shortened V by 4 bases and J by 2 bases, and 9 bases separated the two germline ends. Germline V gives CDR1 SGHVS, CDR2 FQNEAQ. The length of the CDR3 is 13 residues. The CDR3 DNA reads TGTGCCAGCAGCTCCCTTGGGGCCTACGAGCAGTACTTC. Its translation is CASSSLGAYEQYF.